The 5 T cell receptor beta chains in this list originate from one sample, sequenced in a study of shared clonotypes between healthy human individuals. Assay: immunoSEQ multiplex PCR; the TCRdb copy retains only in-frame clones and omits some. The repertoire holds 2 million to 2.5 million clones, with 93% as singletons. Sequenced: naive CD4+ T cells from PBMCs. Subset denoted: CD45RA+ positively selected. These receptors originate from a man younger than 35 in good health. Some clones in this sample may be carry-over from other donors' samples.

This clone was detected only a few times. In the same sample, other DNA sequences code for this CDR3. This chain connects TRBV5-1 to TRBJ1-2; 10 bases fit TRBD1. After removal of 5 bases from V and 6 bases from J, the junction contained 4 bases not matched to a gene. Germline CDR1 is SGHRS and CDR2 is YFSETQ. This CDR3 is built from 13 residues. CDR3 sequence reads: CASSIGTGDGYTF. As DNA, the CDR3 is TGCGCCAGCAGTATCGGGACAGGGGATGGCTACACCTTC.

The chain couples TRBV5-5 to TRBJ1-2; no clear D. Trimming cost V 4 bases and J 4 bases, with 17 bases left between them. CDR1 is SGHKS and CDR2 is YYEKEE in the germline V gene (reference sequence). The CDR3 is 15 amino acids. CDR3 loop: CASSPGWADSYGYTF. The CDR3 DNA sequence: TGTGCCAGCAGCCCCGGGTGGGCAGACTCCTATGGCTACACCTTC.

The chain joins TRBV29-1 to TRBJ1-1, with unresolved D. Trimming removed 4 bases at V and 10 bases at J, with 13 bases between. Germline CDR1 and CDR2: SQVTM and ANQGSEA. The CDR3 has 11 amino acids. CDR3 DNA: TGCAGCGTTGTGGGGATCCTGGGAGCTTTCTTT. This sequence encodes CSVVGILGAFF.

The rearrangement uses TRBV27 and TRBJ1-2; 7 bases line up with TRBD1. This CDR3 spans 16 amino acids. After removal of 1 base from V and 5 bases from J, the junction contained 10 bases not matched to a gene. Germline CDR1 reads MNHEY; CDR2 reads SMNVEV (reference sequence). The CDR3 protein is CASSLLFSGTVYGYTF. The DNA for the CDR3 is TGTGCCAGCAGTTTATTATTCTCGGGGACAGTATATGGCTACACCTTC.

CDR3 loop: CASSLAATGGNTEAFF. In DNA form, the CDR3 reads TGTGCCAGCAGCTTAGCCGCAACAGGTGGGAACACTGAAGCTTTCTTT. J is TRBJ1-1 and V is TRBV7-6; perhaps TRBD1 as D (5 bases). The CDR3 length is 16 residues. Trimming took off 0 bases at V and 1 base at J, with 12 bases between the two ends. The germline CDR1 and CDR2 sequences are SGHVS and FNYEAQ.